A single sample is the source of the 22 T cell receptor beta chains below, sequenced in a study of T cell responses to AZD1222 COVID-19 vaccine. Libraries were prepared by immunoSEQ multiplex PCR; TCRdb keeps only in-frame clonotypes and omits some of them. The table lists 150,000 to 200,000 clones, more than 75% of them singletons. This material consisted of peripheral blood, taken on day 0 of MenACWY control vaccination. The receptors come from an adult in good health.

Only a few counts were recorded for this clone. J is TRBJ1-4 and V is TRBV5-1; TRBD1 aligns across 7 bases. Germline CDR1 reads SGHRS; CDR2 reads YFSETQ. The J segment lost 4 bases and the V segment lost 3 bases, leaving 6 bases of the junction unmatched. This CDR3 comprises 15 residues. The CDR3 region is CASSSGQSYNEKLFF. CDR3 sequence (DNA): TGCGCCAGCAGCTCGGGACAGAGCTATAATGAAAAACTGTTTTTT.

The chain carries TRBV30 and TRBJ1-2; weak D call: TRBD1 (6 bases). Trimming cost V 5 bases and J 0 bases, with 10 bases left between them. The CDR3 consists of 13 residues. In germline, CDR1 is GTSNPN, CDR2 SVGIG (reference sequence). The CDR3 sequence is CAWGRQANYGYTF. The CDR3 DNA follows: TGTGCCTGGGGTCGACAGGCTAACTATGGCTACACCTTC.

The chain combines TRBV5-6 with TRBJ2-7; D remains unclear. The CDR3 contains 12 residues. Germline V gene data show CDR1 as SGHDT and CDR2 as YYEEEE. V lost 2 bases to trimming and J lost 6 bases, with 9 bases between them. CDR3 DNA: TGTGCCAGCAGCTTAACTGGATCCGAGCAGTACTTC. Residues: CASSLTGSEQYF.

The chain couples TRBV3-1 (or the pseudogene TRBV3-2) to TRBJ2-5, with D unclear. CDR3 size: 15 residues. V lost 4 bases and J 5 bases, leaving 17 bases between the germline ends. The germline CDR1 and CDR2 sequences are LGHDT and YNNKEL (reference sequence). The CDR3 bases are TGTGCCAGCAGCCTATCTTGGACGGCGGAGGAGACCCAGTACTTC. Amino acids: CASSLSWTAEETQYF.

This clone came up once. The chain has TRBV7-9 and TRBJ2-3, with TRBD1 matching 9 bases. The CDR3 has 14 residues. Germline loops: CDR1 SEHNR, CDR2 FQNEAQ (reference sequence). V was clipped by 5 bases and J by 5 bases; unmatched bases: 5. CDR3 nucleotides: TGTGCCAGCAGCACCGGACAGGGGTTAGATACGCAGTATTTT. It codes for CASSTGQGLDTQYF. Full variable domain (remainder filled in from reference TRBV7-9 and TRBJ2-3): DTGVSQNPRHKITKRGQNVTFRCDPISEHNRLYWYRQTLGQGPEFLTYFQNEAQLEKSRLLSDRFSAERPKGSFSTLEIQRTEQGDSAMYLCASSTGQGLDTQYFGPGTRLTVL.

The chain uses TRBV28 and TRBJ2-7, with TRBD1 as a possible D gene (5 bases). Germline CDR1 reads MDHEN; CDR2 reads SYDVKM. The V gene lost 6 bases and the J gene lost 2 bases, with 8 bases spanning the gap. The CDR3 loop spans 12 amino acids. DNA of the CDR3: TGTGCCAGCAGGCGACAGCCCTACGAGCAGTACTTC. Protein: CASRRQPYEQYF.

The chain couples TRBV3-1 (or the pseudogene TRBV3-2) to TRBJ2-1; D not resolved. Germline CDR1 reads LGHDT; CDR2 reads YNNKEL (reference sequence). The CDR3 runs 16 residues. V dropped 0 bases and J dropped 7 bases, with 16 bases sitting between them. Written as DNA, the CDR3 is TGTGCCAGCAGCCAAGAATTGGAACTGACTTGGAATGAGCAGTTCTTC. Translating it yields CASSQELELTWNEQFF.

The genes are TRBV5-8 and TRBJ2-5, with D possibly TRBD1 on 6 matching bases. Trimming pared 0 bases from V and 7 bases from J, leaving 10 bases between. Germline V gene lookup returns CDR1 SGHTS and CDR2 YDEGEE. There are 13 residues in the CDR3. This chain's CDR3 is CASSLGVGGTQYF. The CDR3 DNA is TGTGCCAGCAGCTTGGGTGTAGGGGGGACCCAGTACTTC.

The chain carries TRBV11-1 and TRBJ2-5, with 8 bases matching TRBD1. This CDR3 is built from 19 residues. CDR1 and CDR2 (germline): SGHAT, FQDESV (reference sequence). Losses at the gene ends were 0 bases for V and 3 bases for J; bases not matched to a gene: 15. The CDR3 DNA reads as TGTGCCAGCAGCTTAGCGCTTTGGACAGGGAATGATTTTAAAGAGACCCAGTACTTC. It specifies CASSLALWTGNDFKETQYF.

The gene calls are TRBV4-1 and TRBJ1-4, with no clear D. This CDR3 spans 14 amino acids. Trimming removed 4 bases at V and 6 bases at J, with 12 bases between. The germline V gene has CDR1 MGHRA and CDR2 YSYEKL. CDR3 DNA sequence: TGCGCCAGCAGCCTTTCGGGAGAAGATGAAAAACTGTTTTTT. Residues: CASSLSGEDEKLFF.

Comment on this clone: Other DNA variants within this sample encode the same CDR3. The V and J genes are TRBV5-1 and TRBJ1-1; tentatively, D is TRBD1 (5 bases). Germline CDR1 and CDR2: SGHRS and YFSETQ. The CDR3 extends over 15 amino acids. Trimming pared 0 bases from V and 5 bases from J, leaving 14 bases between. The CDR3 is CASSLGQGGGTEAFF. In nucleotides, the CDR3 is TGCGCCAGCAGCTTGGGGCAGGGAGGAGGTACTGAAGCTTTCTTT.

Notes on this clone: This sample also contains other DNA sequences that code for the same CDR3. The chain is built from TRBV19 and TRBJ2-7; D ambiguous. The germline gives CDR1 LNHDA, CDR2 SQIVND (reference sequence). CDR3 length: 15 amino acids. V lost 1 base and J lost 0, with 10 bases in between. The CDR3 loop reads CASSIGGGSSYEQYF. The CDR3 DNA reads TGTGCCAGTAGTATAGGAGGCGGAAGCTCCTACGAGCAGTACTTC.

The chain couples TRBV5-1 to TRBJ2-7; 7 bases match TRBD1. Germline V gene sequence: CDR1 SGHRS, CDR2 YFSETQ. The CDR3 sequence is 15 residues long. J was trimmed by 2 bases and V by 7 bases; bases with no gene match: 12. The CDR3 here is CASSGRAGGTYEQYF. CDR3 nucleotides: TGCGCCAGCTCCGGGCGGGCAGGGGGAACCTACGAGCAGTACTTC.

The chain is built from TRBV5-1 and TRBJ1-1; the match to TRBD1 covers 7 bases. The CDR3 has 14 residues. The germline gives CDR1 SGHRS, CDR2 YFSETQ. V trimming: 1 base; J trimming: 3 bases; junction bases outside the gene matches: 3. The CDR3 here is CASSLTGVDTEAFF. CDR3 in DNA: TGCGCCAGCAGCTTGACAGGGGTGGACACTGAAGCTTTCTTT.

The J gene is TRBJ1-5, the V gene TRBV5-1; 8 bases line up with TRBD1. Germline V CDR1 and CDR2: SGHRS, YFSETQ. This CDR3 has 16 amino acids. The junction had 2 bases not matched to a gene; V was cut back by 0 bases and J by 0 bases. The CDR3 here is CASSLGDRFSNQPQHF. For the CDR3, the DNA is TGCGCCAGCAGCTTGGGGGACAGGTTTAGCAATCAGCCCCAGCATTTT.

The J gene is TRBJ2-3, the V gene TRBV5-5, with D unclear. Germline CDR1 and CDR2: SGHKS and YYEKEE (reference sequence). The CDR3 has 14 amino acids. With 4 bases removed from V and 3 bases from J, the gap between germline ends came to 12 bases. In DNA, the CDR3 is TGTGCCAGCAGCCCTACCCACAGTACAGATACGCAGTATTTT. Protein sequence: CASSPTHSTDTQYF.

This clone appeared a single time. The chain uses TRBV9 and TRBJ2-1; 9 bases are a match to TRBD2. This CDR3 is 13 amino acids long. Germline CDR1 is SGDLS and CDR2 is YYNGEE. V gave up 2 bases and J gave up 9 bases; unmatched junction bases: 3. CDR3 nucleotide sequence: TGTGCCAGCAGCGTGGGACTAGCTCCTGAGCAGTTCTTC. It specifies CASSVGLAPEQFF.

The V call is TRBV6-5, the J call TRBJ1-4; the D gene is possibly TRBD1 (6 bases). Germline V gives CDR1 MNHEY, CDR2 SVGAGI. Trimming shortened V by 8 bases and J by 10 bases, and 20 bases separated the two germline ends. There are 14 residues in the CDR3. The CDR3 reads CASSPLPGGGKLFF. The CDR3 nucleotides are TGTGCCAGCTCCCCGCTTCCGGGGGGCGGAAAACTGTTTTTT.

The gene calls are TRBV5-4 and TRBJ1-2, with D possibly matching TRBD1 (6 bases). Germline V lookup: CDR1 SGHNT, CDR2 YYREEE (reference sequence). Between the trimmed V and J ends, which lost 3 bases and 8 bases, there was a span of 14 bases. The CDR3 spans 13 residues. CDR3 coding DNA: TGTGCCAGCAGCTGGCAGGGGACCGAGGGCTACACCTTC. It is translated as CASSWQGTEGYTF.

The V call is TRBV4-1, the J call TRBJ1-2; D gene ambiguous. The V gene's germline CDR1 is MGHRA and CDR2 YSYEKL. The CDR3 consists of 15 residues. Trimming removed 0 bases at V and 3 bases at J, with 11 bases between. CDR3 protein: CASSQEERGDYGYTF. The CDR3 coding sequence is TGCGCCAGCAGCCAAGAGGAACGGGGAGACTATGGCTACACCTTC.

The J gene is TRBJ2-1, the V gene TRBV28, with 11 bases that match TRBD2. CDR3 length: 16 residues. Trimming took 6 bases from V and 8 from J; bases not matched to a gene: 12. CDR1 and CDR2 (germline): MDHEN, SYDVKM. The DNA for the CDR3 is TGTGCCAGCAGGAATAGCGGGAGGGCCCTCGTCGATGAGCAGTTCTTC. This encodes CASRNSGRALVDEQFF.

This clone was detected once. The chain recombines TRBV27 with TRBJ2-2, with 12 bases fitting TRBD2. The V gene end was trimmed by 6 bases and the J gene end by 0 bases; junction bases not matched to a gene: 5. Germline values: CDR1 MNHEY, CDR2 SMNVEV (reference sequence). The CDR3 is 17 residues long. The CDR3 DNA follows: TGTGCCAGCAGCCAGACTAGCGGGGGAGCGAACACCGGGGAGCTGTTTTTT. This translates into CASSQTSGGANTGELFF.